The sequence of this T cell receptor (beta chain) was determined in a study of Tregs in tolerant kidney transplant recipients. General study points: Changing PCR primers prevented nucleotide comparison between some patients' samples. Donor-specific Treg expansion exceeded global Treg expansion in tolerant patients, suggesting antigen drive. The most relevant donor-specific Treg TCRbeta repertoire apparently came from expansion with activated donor B cells. Biological reproducibility was not directly addressed in this study.

Sequenced by immunoSEQ multiplex PCR; TCRdb stores in-frame clones only, minus some. The table lists over 15,000 clones, 53% of them singletons. V gave up 5 bases and J gave up 2 bases; unmatched junction bases: 7. This CDR3 region has 15 residues. Germline CDR1 is SGHVS and CDR2 is FNYEAQ. Concerning this clone itself: Its antigen is as yet unknown.

After about 6 days with irradiated graft donor PBMCs, CFSE-labeled recipient PBMCs were FACS-sorted. Sequenced here: CD4+ T cells from blood cultured with allogeneic cells, sampled before the transplant. V usage is TRBV7-6 and J usage is TRBJ2-3, with 7 bases aligning to TRBD2. The TCR sequence derives from a human patient who received a combined kidney and bone marrow transplant. CDR3 DNA sequence: TGTGCCAGCAGCCCGTGGACTAGGAACACAGATACGCAGTATTTT. Protein: CASSPWTRNTDTQYF.